This entry lists 17 T cell receptor beta chains sequenced from one sample in a study of blood T cell repertoires in COVID-19. The method was immunoSEQ multiplex PCR; TCRdb's version includes in-frame clones alone and lacks a portion of them. The table records around 220,000 clones, 82% of them present only once. Sequenced sample: peripheral blood. Receptors were obtained from a woman of 80 years or more with COVID-19, enrolled during active disease.

The V call is TRBV15, the J call TRBJ2-5; D is uncertain. Looked up from germline, CDR1 is LNHNV and CDR2 is YYDKDF (reference sequence). Trimming removed 3 bases at V and 1 base at J, with 6 bases between. This CDR3 contains 13 residues. CDR3 nucleotide sequence: TGTGCCACCAGCAGTAGCAGCCAAGAGACCCAGTACTTC. Its protein is CATSSSSQETQYF.

This chain connects TRBV12-3 or TRBV12-4 to TRBJ2-3; no definite D call. V lost 6 bases and J lost 1, with 8 bases in between. This CDR3 is 13 amino acids long. CDR3 amino acids: CASSRSGTDTQYF. The CDR3, as DNA: TGTGCCAGCAGCCGCTCGGGCACAGATACGCAGTATTTT.

The chain links TRBV4-3 to TRBJ2-2; 7 bases map to TRBD1. Unmatched junction bases numbered 9, after V lost 4 bases and J lost 1 base. Germline V gene data show CDR1 as LGHNA and CDR2 as YSLEER. CDR3 length equals 17 residues. DNA for the CDR3: TGCGCCAGCAGCCGAAGACAGGGAACAGGGAACACCGGGGAGCTGTTTTTT. Amino acids: CASSRRQGTGNTGELFF.

The V and J genes are TRBV28 and TRBJ2-1, with TRBD2 matching over 11 bases. The V gene's germline CDR1 is MDHEN and CDR2 SYDVKM. This CDR3 contains 16 residues. Trimming cost V 5 bases and J 6 bases; bases outside gene matches: 9. CDR3 nucleotide sequence: TGTGCCAGCAGTCCCACCTTAGCGGGAGGGCCCAATGAGCAGTTCTTC. Translating gives CASSPTLAGGPNEQFF.

The chain has TRBV2 and TRBJ1-1; D call uncertain. The CDR3 covers 14 residues. Germline V gene sequence: CDR1 SNHLY, CDR2 FYNNEI. V dropped 5 bases and J dropped 0 bases, with 10 bases sitting between them. The CDR3: CASSLLVMNTEAFF. DNA of the CDR3: TGTGCCAGCAGTCTACTGGTTATGAACACTGAAGCTTTCTTT.

V and J are TRBV2 and TRBJ1-4; D is uncertain. The CDR3 is made up of 14 amino acids. The ends were cut back, 6 bases at V and 4 bases at J, with 12 bases in the middle. Germline CDR1 SNHLY, CDR2 FYNNEI. CDR3 coding DNA: TGTGCCAGCAGCCCTGGACTGAGTAATGAAAAACTGTTTTTT. Protein product: CASSPGLSNEKLFF.

The rearrangement joins TRBV6-5 to TRBJ1-5; weak D call: TRBD1 (5 bases). This CDR3 region has 14 residues. Germline V gene sequence: CDR1 MNHEY, CDR2 SVGAGI. V was cut by 8 bases and J by 0 bases, with 11 bases left in between. The CDR3 loop is CASGRQISNQPQHF. In DNA, the CDR3 is TGTGCCAGCGGACGACAGATTAGCAATCAGCCCCAGCATTTT.

The V call is TRBV4-1, the J call TRBJ2-7; TRBD1 aligns across 7 bases. The CDR3 length is 15 residues. The V segment lost 1 base and the J segment 3 bases; nucleotides outside the gene matches: 6. Germline loops: CDR1 MGHRA, CDR2 YSYEKL. Here the CDR3 DNA reads TGCGCCAGCAGCCAAGTACGACAGGGAAGCTACGAGCAGTACTTC. It encodes CASSQVRQGSYEQYF.

V is TRBV19 and J is TRBJ2-3; weak D call: TRBD2 (6 bases). From germline, CDR1 is LNHDA and CDR2 SQIVND (reference sequence). The CDR3 has 17 amino acids. The V end was cut by 5 bases, the J end by 0 bases, with 18 bases between. The CDR3 sequence: CASSSPSSASSTDTQYF. The DNA for the CDR3 is TGTGCCAGTAGTTCACCTTCTAGCGCCTCTAGCACAGATACGCAGTATTTT.

The genes are TRBV28 and TRBJ2-3; 10 bases agree with TRBD2. Per the germline V gene, CDR1 is MDHEN and CDR2 is SYDVKM. The junction had 12 bases not matched to a gene; V was cut back by 4 bases and J by 5 bases. The CDR3 covers 17 residues. The CDR3 loop reads CASSSYSTGTSVDTQYF. The CDR3 nucleotides read TGTGCCAGCAGTTCCTATAGTACCGGGACTAGCGTAGATACGCAGTATTTT.

This clone came up a few times. DNA for the CDR3: TGTGCCAGCAGTCCCCGAGCGGGAGTACGCTACGAGCAGTACTTC. Protein product: CASSPRAGVRYEQYF. The chain couples TRBV6-2 or TRBV6-3 to TRBJ2-7, with TRBD2 matching 8 bases. This CDR3 is built from 15 residues. The V gene end was trimmed by 5 bases and the J gene end by 3 bases; junction bases not matched to a gene: 9. Germline V gene data show CDR1 as MNHEY and CDR2 as SVGEGT.

This sequence joins TRBV3-1 (or the pseudogene TRBV3-2) and TRBJ2-3; D is undetermined. CDR1 and CDR2 (germline): LGHDT, YNNKEL (reference sequence). The CDR3 contains 14 residues. Trimming left V 5 bases short and J 0 bases short, with 9 bases between. CDR3 residues: CASSWSQSTDTQYF. The CDR3 DNA reads TGTGCCAGCAGCTGGTCGCAGAGCACAGATACGCAGTATTTT.

The chain carries TRBV24-1 and TRBJ2-1; 13 bases match TRBD2. Trimming at V came to 5 bases and at J to 5 bases, leaving 17 bases not matched to a gene. Germline V CDR1 and CDR2: KGHDR, SFDVKD. The CDR3 sequence is 20 residues long. Here the CDR3 reads CATSAWGLAGTTSTNNEQFF. In DNA, the CDR3 is TGTGCCACCAGTGCGTGGGGACTAGCGGGAACAACCTCAACTAACAATGAGCAGTTCTTC.

This clone was counted once. This sequence joins TRBV5-1 and TRBJ2-1; 8 bases are a match to TRBD2. Trimming removed 1 base from V and 6 bases from J; junction bases left unmatched: 6. Germline values: CDR1 SGHRS, CDR2 YFSETQ. This CDR3 has 15 residues. Here the CDR3 DNA reads TGCGCCAGCAGCTTGAGTAGCGGGGTTATCAATGAGCAGTTCTTC. Translation gives CASSLSSGVINEQFF.

The V gene is TRBV7-2, the J gene TRBJ2-3; 7 bases agree with TRBD2. CDR1 and CDR2 from the germline V gene are SGHTA and FQGNSA. CDR3 length equals 15 residues. The trim removed 1 base at V and 6 bases at J, leaving 7 bases unmatched. CDR3 region: CASSLVGLVGDTQYF. The DNA for the CDR3 is TGTGCCAGCAGCTTAGTAGGACTAGTGGGGGATACGCAGTATTTT.

This sequence joins TRBV29-1 and TRBJ1-4; a possible D gene is TRBD1 (5 bases). The CDR3 is 12 residues long. CDR1 is SQVTM, CDR2 ANQGSEA, per germline. Trimming cost V 7 bases and J 3 bases, with 9 bases left between them. CDR3 sequence reads: CSGRDANEKLFF. The CDR3 DNA is TGCAGCGGGAGGGACGCTAATGAAAAACTGTTTTTT.

The chain carries TRBV5-5 and TRBJ1-4, with D maybe TRBD1 (6 bases). V lost 4 bases and J 4 bases, leaving 17 bases between the germline ends. The CDR3 consists of 16 residues. Germline CDR1 is SGHKS and CDR2 is YYEKEE (reference sequence). CDR3 bases: TGTGCCAGCAGCGCCCGATGGACAGCAAATAATGAAAAACTGTTTTTT. Protein product: CASSARWTANNEKLFF. The variable domain in full, completed from reference TRBV5-5 and TRBJ1-4, reads DAGVTQSPTHLIKTRGQQVTLRCSPISGHKSVSWYQQVLGQGPQFIFQYYEKEERGRGNFPDRFSARQFPNYSSELNVNALLLGDSALYLCASSARWTANNEKLFFGSGTQLSVL.